A selection of T cell receptor beta chains follows, all from one sample in a study of control samples from healthy donors and cancer patients. Assay: immunoSEQ multiplex PCR; the TCRdb copy retains only in-frame clones and omits some. This table holds under 200,000 clones, just under 95% found once. What was sequenced was blood. These receptors all stem from a woman aged 55 to 70 in good health. CDR3s include the opening cysteine and the closing phenylalanine or tryptophan.

TRBJ1-1 | TRBV11-2 | CASSKTANTEAFF
TRBJ2-2 | TRBV6-5 | CASISRGAGGELFF
TRBJ1-1 | TRBV2 | CASSSRVGEAFF
TRBJ2-7 | TRBV7-9 | CASSLGDRGRSYEQYF
TRBJ1-2 | TRBV14 | CASKRTGPNYGYTF
TRBJ1-2 | TRBV6-5 | CASRQGYGYTF
TRBJ2-1 | TRBV6-2/TRBV6-3 | CASSYFTGTAHLSRKNEQFF
TRBJ1-5 | TRBV6-2/TRBV6-3 | CASSRQGPWEPQHF
TRBJ2-2 | TRBV2 | CASSEGMGQATGELFF
TRBJ2-1 | TRBV7-2 | CASSSLAGGQSEQFF